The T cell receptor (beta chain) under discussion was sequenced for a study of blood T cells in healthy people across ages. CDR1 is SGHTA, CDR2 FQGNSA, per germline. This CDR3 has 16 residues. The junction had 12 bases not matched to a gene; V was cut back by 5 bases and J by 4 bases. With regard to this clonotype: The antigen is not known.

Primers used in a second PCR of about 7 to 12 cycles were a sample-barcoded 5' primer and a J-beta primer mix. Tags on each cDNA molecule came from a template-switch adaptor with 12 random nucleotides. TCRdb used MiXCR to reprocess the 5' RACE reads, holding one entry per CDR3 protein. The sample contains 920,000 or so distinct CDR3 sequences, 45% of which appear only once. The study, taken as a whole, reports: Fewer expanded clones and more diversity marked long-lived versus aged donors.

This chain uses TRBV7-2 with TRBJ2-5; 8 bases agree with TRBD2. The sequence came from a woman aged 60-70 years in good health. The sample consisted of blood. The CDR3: CASSLGAGASPETQYF. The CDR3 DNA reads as TGTGCCAGCAGCCTAGGAGCGGGAGCATCCCCAGAGACCCAGTACTTC.